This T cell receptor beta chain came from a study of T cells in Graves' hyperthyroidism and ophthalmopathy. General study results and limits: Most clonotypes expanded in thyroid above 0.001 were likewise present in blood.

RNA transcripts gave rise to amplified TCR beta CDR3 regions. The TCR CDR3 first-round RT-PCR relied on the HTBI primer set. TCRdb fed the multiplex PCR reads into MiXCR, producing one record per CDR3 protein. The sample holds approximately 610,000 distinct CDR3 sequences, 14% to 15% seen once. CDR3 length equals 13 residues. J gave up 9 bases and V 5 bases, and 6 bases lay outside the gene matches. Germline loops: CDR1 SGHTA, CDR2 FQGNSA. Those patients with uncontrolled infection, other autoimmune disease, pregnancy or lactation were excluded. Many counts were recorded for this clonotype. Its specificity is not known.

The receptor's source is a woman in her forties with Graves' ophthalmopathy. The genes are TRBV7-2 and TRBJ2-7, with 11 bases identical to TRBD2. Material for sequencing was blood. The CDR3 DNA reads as TGTGCCAGCAGCCCCGGGACTAGCGGTTGGCAGTACTTC. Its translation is CASSPGTSGWQYF.